The 17 T cell receptor beta chains in this list originate from one sample, sequenced in a study of blood T cell repertoires in COVID-19. The protocol was immunoSEQ multiplex PCR, while the TCRdb copy is restricted to in-frame clones and leaves out a portion. Found here are roughly 450,000 clones, about 92% of them singletons; the top ten hold about 0.63%. Sequenced material: PBMCs or T cells enriched from blood (not recorded which). The receptors here all came from a man aged 18 to 30 who had recovered from COVID-19.

The V and J genes are TRBV23-1 and TRBJ1-1, with a tentative D call TRBD1 (5 bases). TRBV23-1 is given ORF status, its function remaining uncertain. CDR3 length equals 15 residues. Trimming shortened V by 1 base and J by 6 bases, and 15 bases separated the two germline ends. DNA of the CDR3: TGCGCCAGCAGTCAATTGACGGCAGGGAAGGCTGAAGCTTTCTTT. Its protein is CASSQLTAGKAEAFF.

The chain couples TRBV10-3 to TRBJ2-5, with D perhaps TRBD1 (6 bases). V gave up 3 bases and J gave up 2 bases, with 16 bases separating them. CDR1 is ENHRY, CDR2 SYGVKD, per germline. The CDR3 contains 16 residues. This CDR3 reads CAISDRDTSLQETQYF. The CDR3 DNA reads as TGTGCCATCAGTGACCGGGACACCAGCCTACAAGAGACCCAGTACTTC.

This chain uses TRBV5-1 with TRBJ2-3; possibly TRBD2 for D (6 bases). This CDR3 region has 13 residues. The germline gives CDR1 SGHRS, CDR2 YFSETQ. Trimming took off 3 bases at V and 2 bases at J, with 7 bases between the two ends. This chain's CDR3 is CASSWGVTDTQYF. The CDR3 coding sequence is TGCGCCAGCAGCTGGGGGGTCACAGATACGCAGTATTTT.

This chain connects TRBV24-1 to TRBJ2-1; 8 nucleotides align to TRBD1. CDR1 KGHDR and CDR2 SFDVKD come from the germline V gene. Unmatched junction bases numbered 7, after V lost 3 bases and J lost 4 bases. The CDR3 totals 16 residues. The CDR3 sequence is CATSDQDRGPYNEQFF. The DNA for the CDR3 is TGTGCCACCAGTGATCAAGACAGGGGACCTTACAATGAGCAGTTCTTC.

This chain joins TRBV4-1 and TRBJ1-4, with 9 bases lining up with TRBD1. CDR1 is MGHRA and CDR2 is YSYEKL in the germline V gene. The J segment lost 7 bases and the V segment lost 5 bases, leaving 8 bases of the junction unmatched. The CDR3 loop spans 15 amino acids. The CDR3 DNA is TGCGCCAGCAGCTCGCCCGGGACAGGGAGTGAAAAACTGTTTTTT. Protein: CASSSPGTGSEKLFF.

The chain uses TRBV11-2 and TRBJ2-5, with TRBD2 matching over 11 bases. J lost 2 bases, V lost 7 bases, and 18 bases had no gene match. Germline CDR1 is SGHAT and CDR2 is FQNNGV. This CDR3 spans 19 amino acids. CDR3 nucleotides: TGTGCCAGCACCTCTAACCAATCAGGGGGACTAGCGGATCAAGAGACCCAGTACTTC. Its protein is CASTSNQSGGLADQETQYF.

The genes are TRBV5-8 and TRBJ2-7; 10 bases are shared with TRBD1. J gave up 1 base and V 4 bases, and 8 bases lay outside the gene matches. CDR3 length: 16 residues. Germline CDR1 reads SGHTS; CDR2 reads YDEGEE. The CDR3 DNA reads TGTGCCAGCAGCCCGGGACAGGGGATAAAATCCTACGAGCAGTACTTC. Amino acids: CASSPGQGIKSYEQYF. The complete variable domain, with remaining parts taken from reference TRBV5-8 and TRBJ2-7, reads EAGVTQSPTHLIKTRGQQATLRCSPISGHTSVYWYQQALGLGLQFLLWYDEGEERNRGNFPPRFSGRQFPNYSSELNVNALELEDSALYLCASSPGQGIKSYEQYFGPGTRLTVT.

The chain couples TRBV5-1 to TRBJ1-4; 7 bases align to TRBD1. V was pared by 3 bases and J by 8 bases, with 7 bases of the junction left unmatched. Germline CDR1 is SGHRS and CDR2 is YFSETQ. The CDR3 has 14 residues. The CDR3 loop is CASSSGTVDEKLFF. The CDR3, as DNA: TGCGCCAGCAGCTCTGGGACAGTGGACGAAAAACTGTTTTTT. The full variable domain, completed using reference TRBV5-1 and TRBJ1-4, is KAGVTQTPRYLIKTRGQQVTLSCSPISGHRSVSWYQQTPGQGLQFLFEYFSETQRNKGNFPGRFSGRQFSNSRSEMNVSTLELGDSALYLCASSSGTVDEKLFFGSGTQLSVL.

The gene calls are TRBV10-3 and TRBJ2-6, with D maybe TRBD2 (7 bases). Germline lookup yields CDR1 ENHRY and CDR2 SYGVKD. V was shortened by 11 bases and J by 2 bases, with 16 bases between the two germline ends. The CDR3 has 15 residues. The CDR3 protein is CAVGLGGPGANVLTF. The CDR3 DNA is TGTGCCGTCGGGTTGGGGGGGCCTGGGGCCAACGTCCTGACTTTC.

This clone appeared a few times. The rearrangement uses TRBV27 and TRBJ2-7, with 9 bases lining up with TRBD1. The junction had 9 bases not matched to a gene; V was cut back by 6 bases and J by 3 bases. CDR1 and CDR2 from the germline V gene are MNHEY and SMNVEV (reference sequence). CDR3 length: 15 amino acids. CDR3 residues: CASRYYRGQDYEQYF. CDR3 bases: TGTGCCAGCAGGTACTACAGGGGGCAAGACTACGAGCAGTACTTC.

CDR3 nucleotide sequence: TGTGCCAGCAGCTTAGATTTCATAGCGGGAGGGCCGGGCAATGAGCAGTTCTTC. This encodes CASSLDFIAGGPGNEQFF. This sequence joins TRBV7-7 and TRBJ2-1, with 11 bases that match TRBD2. The CDR3 sequence is 18 residues long. V gave up 1 base and J gave up 6 bases; unmatched junction bases: 11. Germline CDR1 reads SSHAT; CDR2 reads FNYEAQ (reference sequence).

The rearrangement uses TRBV28 and TRBJ2-7; 8 bases align to TRBD2. This CDR3 spans 15 amino acids. V was pared by 9 bases and J by 4 bases, with 14 bases of the junction left unmatched. The V gene's germline CDR1 is MDHEN and CDR2 SYDVKM. CDR3 DNA sequence: TGTGCCAGTACGGGGAGCGGGAGAAACTCTTACGAGCAGTACTTC. Amino acid sequence: CASTGSGRNSYEQYF.

V gene TRBV7-9 combines with J gene TRBJ2-2, with D unresolved. Germline V gives CDR1 SEHNR, CDR2 FQNEAQ (reference sequence). V dropped 2 bases and J dropped 3 bases, with 10 bases sitting between them. The CDR3 length is 15 residues. CDR3 nucleotides: TGTGCCAGCAGCTTAAACCTGGCGGACACCGGGGAGCTGTTTTTT. It specifies CASSLNLADTGELFF.

The chain carries TRBV6-5 and TRBJ1-6, with D possibly being TRBD1 (6 bases). With 6 bases removed from V and 7 bases from J, the gap between germline ends came to 16 bases. In germline, CDR1 is MNHEY, CDR2 SVGAGI. The CDR3 has 15 amino acids. CDR3: CASSHREGVNSPLHF. CDR3 bases: TGTGCCAGCAGCCACCGGGAGGGGGTCAATTCACCCCTCCACTTT.

This rearrangement joins TRBV9 to TRBJ2-2, with D perhaps matching TRBD2 (5 bases). V was clipped by 3 bases and J by 0 bases, with 21 bases between them. CDR1 is SGDLS and CDR2 is YYNGEE in the germline V gene. This CDR3 is 19 amino acids long. The CDR3 DNA is TGTGCCAGCAGCGGAAACCCGGGGTGGCAGGCGTCGAACACCGGGGAGCTGTTTTTT. The encoded protein is CASSGNPGWQASNTGELFF.

This clone was found once. The gene calls are TRBV18 and TRBJ1-1, with D possibly being TRBD1 (5 bases). There are 17 residues in the CDR3. Germline V gene lookup returns CDR1 KGHSH and CDR2 LQKENI. V lost 1 base and J lost 0, with 15 bases in between. CDR3 sequence (DNA): TGTGCCAGCTCACCACGGCAGGGAGGGAACATGAACACTGAAGCTTTCTTT. Its translation: CASSPRQGGNMNTEAFF.

V is TRBV27 and J is TRBJ1-5, with TRBD1 matching 8 bases. The germline V gene encodes CDR1 MNHEY and CDR2 SMNVEV (reference sequence). Germline trimming cut 6 bases from V and 7 bases from J; bases unmatched to any gene: 8. This CDR3 comprises 14 residues. CDR3 sequence (DNA): TGTGCCAGCAGCTCTACAGGGGGTCGGCAGCCCCAGCATTTT. As protein: CASSSTGGRQPQHF.